Shown below are 4 T cell receptor beta chains from a single sample sequenced in a study of Tregs in tolerant kidney transplant recipients. Measured with immunoSEQ multiplex PCR; TCRdb has only the in-frame clones, and not every one. In the table there are about 69,000 clones, roughly nine tenths of which are singletons. The material sequenced was CD4+ T cells from blood, taken before the transplant. The receptor set was obtained from a human donor who received a combined kidney and bone marrow transplant.

This sequence joins TRBV7-3 and TRBJ1-1, with 9 positions matching TRBD1. The CDR3 runs 15 residues. The J segment lost 4 bases and the V segment lost 0 bases, leaving 3 bases of the junction unmatched. Germline CDR1 is SGHTA and CDR2 is FQGTGA. The CDR3 coding sequence is TGTGCCAGCAGCTTAACGGGGACAGGGTCCACTGAAGCTTTCTTT. Translation gives CASSLTGTGSTEAFF.

This clone was counted a single time. V gene TRBV7-2 combines with J gene TRBJ2-7; 8 bases match TRBD2. With V trimmed by 5 bases and J by 4 bases, 10 bases remained unmatched. Germline assignment: CDR1 SGHTA and CDR2 FQGNSA. This CDR3 contains 15 residues. The DNA for the CDR3 is TGTGCCAGCAGCCCCGGGGTAGCGGGAAAATACGAGCAGTACTTC. This translates into CASSPGVAGKYEQYF.

The V gene is TRBV28, the J gene TRBJ1-2; 9 bases agree with TRBD1. The CDR3 has 13 amino acids. The V and J ends lost 4 bases and 10 bases, in that order; junction bases with no gene match: 7. Germline CDR1 and CDR2: MDHEN and SYDVKM. For the CDR3, the DNA is TGTGCCAGCAGTTCCCCGGGACAGGGCTCCTACACCTTC. As protein: CASSSPGQGSYTF.

V gene TRBV9 combines with J gene TRBJ2-7; D unresolved. CDR3 size: 12 residues. Trimming left V 0 bases short and J 6 bases short, with 7 bases between. Germline CDR1 reads SGDLS; CDR2 reads YYNGEE. The CDR3 protein is CASSVGVGEQYF. The CDR3 DNA sequence: TGTGCCAGCAGCGTAGGTGTCGGCGAGCAGTACTTC.